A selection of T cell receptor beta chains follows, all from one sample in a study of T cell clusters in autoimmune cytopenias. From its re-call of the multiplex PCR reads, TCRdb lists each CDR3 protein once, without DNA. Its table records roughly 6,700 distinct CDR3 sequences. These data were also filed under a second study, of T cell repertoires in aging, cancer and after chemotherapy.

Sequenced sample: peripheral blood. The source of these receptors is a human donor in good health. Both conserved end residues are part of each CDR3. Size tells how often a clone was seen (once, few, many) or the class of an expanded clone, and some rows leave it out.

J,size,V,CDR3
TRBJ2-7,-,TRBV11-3,CASSPRTGTEQYF
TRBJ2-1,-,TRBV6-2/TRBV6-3,CASSYLGGGYNEQFF
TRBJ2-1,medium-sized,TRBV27,CASSLPGNEQFF
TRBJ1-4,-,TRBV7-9,CASSAPTSGVNEKLFF
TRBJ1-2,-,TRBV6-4,CASRENYGYTF
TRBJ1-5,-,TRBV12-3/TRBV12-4,CASSLGQGYQPQHF
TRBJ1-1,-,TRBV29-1,CSVKTGLSEAFF
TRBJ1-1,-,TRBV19,CASTAGLLNTEAFF
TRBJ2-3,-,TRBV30,CAWSLSAGGPDTQYF
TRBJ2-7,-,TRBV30,CAWSRDEYEQYF
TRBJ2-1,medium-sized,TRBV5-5,CASSLNPGQFF
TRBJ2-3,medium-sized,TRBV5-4,CASSPGGTDTQYF
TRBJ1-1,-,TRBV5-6,CASSLAGNTEAFF
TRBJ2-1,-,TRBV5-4,CASSLAASNEQFF
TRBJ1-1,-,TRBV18,CASSPVVGDYTEAFF
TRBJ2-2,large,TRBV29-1,CSVGHSTGELFF
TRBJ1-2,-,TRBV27,CASSLTPPPNYGYTF
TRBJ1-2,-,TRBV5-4,CASTLGGGINYGYTF
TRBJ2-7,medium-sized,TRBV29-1,CSVGGRPPYEQYF
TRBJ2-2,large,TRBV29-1,CSARGANTGELFF
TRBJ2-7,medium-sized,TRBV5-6,CASSLLGGLDRFDEQYF
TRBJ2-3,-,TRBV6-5,CASALSGVGDTQYF
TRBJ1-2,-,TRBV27,CASRTGGEYGYTF
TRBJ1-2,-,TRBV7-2,CASSLSGRGRDGYTF
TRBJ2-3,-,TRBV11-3,CASSPPTSGGAQDTQYF
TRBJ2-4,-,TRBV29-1,CSYSGGAGIQYF
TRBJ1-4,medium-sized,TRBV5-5,CASSLGRVNEKLFF
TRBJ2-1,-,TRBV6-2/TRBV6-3,CASRPGGLGEQFF
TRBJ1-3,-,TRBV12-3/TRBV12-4,CASSLLAGDSGNTIYF
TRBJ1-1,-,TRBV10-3,CAISVLDSGGAEAFF
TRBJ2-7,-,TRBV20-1,CSATLPGRPGEQYF
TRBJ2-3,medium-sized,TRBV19,CASSIRGGRGNTDTQYF
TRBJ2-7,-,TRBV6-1,CASGRGGDEQYF
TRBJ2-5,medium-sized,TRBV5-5,CASSLSRVAQQTQYF
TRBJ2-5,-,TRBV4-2,CASSQDAVAGPGTQYF
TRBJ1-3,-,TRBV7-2,CASSEVESSGNTIYF
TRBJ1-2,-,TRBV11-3,CASSLWSQGRANYGYTF
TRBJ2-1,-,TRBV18,CASSPETGMNEQFF
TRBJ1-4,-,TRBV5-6,CASARLVGGSKLNEKLFF
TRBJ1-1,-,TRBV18,CASSSSTEAFF
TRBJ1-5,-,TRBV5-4,CASSFTGRQPQHF
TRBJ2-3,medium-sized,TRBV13,CASSSAGTTRRDTQYF
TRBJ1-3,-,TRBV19,CASSIKRFSGNTIYF